The following is a T cell receptor (beta chain) sequence with its context. Its antigen is still unknown. Reverse transcribing all isolated RNA meant expressed TCRB transcripts were sequenced. Sequencing was performed with immunoSEQ multiplex PCR; in TCRdb, only in-frame clones are kept and a portion is missing. The table shows some 900,000 clones, with 15% to 20% occurring only once. The data were obtained in a study of beta chain features in type 1 diabetes. Findings of the study overall: A moderate, significant TCRB CDR3 shortening appeared in type 1 diabetes across four CD4+ subsets. Patients' naive, central memory and Treg TCRB repertoires seemed closer to one another than those of healthy donors.

This sequence originates from a woman aged 18-29 years in good health. Specimen: naive CD4+ T cells from blood.

CDR3 DNA: TGCGCCAGCAGATTTATCCCCACAGATACGCAGTATTTT. This translates into CASRFIPTDTQYF. The rearrangement uses TRBV5-1 and TRBJ2-3; no clear D gene. Trimming removed 5 bases at V and 2 bases at J, with 9 bases between. This CDR3 spans 13 amino acids. CDR1 and CDR2 (germline): SGHRS, YFSETQ.